This T cell receptor (beta chain) derives from a study of T cells in Graves' hyperthyroidism and ophthalmopathy. TCR beta CDR3 regions were amplified from RNA transcripts. A set of HTBI primers served as the primers for a first-round RT-PCR of the TCR CDR3. Using its own MiXCR run on the multiplex PCR reads, TCRdb lists one record per CDR3 protein. The sample contains roughly 640,000 distinct CDR3 sequences, 16% of which appear only once. This clonotype came up a few times. Germline-derived CDR1 and CDR2 are MGHRA and YSYEKL. V lost 2 bases, J lost 4 bases, and 12 bases lay in between. This CDR3 has 14 residues.

Sequencing used blood. This chain uses TRBV4-1 with TRBJ2-7; D is perhaps TRBD1 or TRBD2 (5 bases each). This clonotype originated in a woman in her thirties or forties with Graves' ophthalmopathy. CDR3 bases: TGCGCCAGCAGCCAAAGGGACGGACCATACGAGCAGTACTTC. As protein: CASSQRDGPYEQYF.